Listed below are T cell receptor beta chains from one sample, sequenced in a study of control samples from healthy donors and cancer patients. Sequenced by immunoSEQ multiplex PCR; TCRdb stores in-frame clones only, minus some. This sample yields about 220,000 clones, of which 90% to 95% are seen a single time; about 1.4% belongs to the top ten. Sequenced sample: blood. Receptor source: a middle-aged man in good health. The CDR3 runs from the conserved cysteine through the conserved F or W. The order of the fields is V gene, CDR3 protein.

TRBV5-8,CASSSDRGGYYTF
TRBV5-1,CASSWSGTGLEETQYF
TRBV5-1,CASSLLAGGRQETQYF
TRBV6-5,CASSYSGQGGLGTIYF
TRBV19,CASSIWADQPQHF
TRBV4-1,CASSRTSGETDTQYF
TRBV29-1,CSAQGRAPGVETQYF
TRBV28,CASIQPTHTEAFF
TRBV14,CASSQFLDRGIYEQYF
TRBV30,CAWGLRGLGTGNTIYF
TRBV12-1,CASSSYRGGVYNSPLHF
TRBV6-1,CASSEGGPINYGYTF
TRBV2,CASNSPGQGGGNGYTF
TRBV14,CASSLGSYQGEQFF
TRBV5-6,CASSFGRTATSYEQYF
TRBV27,CASRLAGANVLTF
TRBV5-1,CASSSLNGHSGELFF
TRBV7-9,CASSPSGGARNEQFF
TRBV29-1,CSVQTGGQGTEAFF
TRBV6-6,CASSRTLRDRGPYSNQPQHF
TRBV15,CATSRAPSPGFNTEAFF
TRBV5-1,CASSLLGAEQFF
TRBV6-5,CASRQGTGGGPLHF
TRBV5-4,CASSSALARSTDTQYF
TRBV5-1,CASSSVPGQDEAFF
TRBV7-9,CASSLGSGANVLTF
TRBV12-2,CASRSIGQPMNTEAFF
TRBV15,CATSRDETGGYEQYF
TRBV30,CAWSEGRGPNEKLFF
TRBV4-1,CASSQDVPVLGETQYF
TRBV24-1,CATKAQETQYF
TRBV5-1,CASKPQGNSYNEQFF
TRBV18,CASSPSENYGYTF
TRBV15,CATSRDGSGGREQYF
TRBV13,CASSLGSGGYEQYF
TRBV20-1,CSASSGGSMETQYF
TRBV28,CASSLRGYGYTF
TRBV5-1,CASSLGGIQETQYF
TRBV19,CASRVTRNTEAFF
TRBV4-1,CASSQDQRGIPYEQYF
TRBV2,CASSLTTRIDF
TRBV2,CACKPGQGYSQQFF
TRBV7-9,CASRKAGGTDTQYF